This T cell receptor (beta chain) is from a study of T cell responses to AZD1222 COVID-19 vaccine. In the study overall: Doses given second, at about 4 or about 12 weeks, were pooled.

The CDR3 totals 15 residues. V was pared by 6 bases and J by 7 bases, with 19 bases between. Germline V gene data show CDR1 as SNHLY and CDR2 as FYNNEI. Profiling relied on immunoSEQ multiplex PCR, and the TCRdb table lists in-frame clones only, not all of them. The sample holds 65,000 to 85,000 clones, 70% to 90% seen once. Remarks on this clone: Its antigen is not known.

Study results and caveats: All repertoire sampling was performed exclusively after the peak T cell response.

This chain joins TRBV2 and TRBJ1-5; weak D call: TRBD1 (6 bases). The source material was peripheral blood, sampled on day 0 of AZD1222 vaccination. This receptor was obtained from an adult in good health. The CDR3 region has the DNA TGTGCCAGCAGACCACCTGGGGGACAAAGGCAGCCCCAGCATTTT. This translates into CASRPPGGQRQPQHF.